What follows are 27 T cell receptor beta chains derived from one specimen sequenced in a study of cytomegalovirus exposure and HLA in healthy donors. Use of 60 Vbeta and 13 Jbeta primers characterized the PCR. Clones were read by immunoSEQ multiplex PCR, and TCRdb kept only the in-frame ones, dropping some. The table includes tens of thousands of clones, around 72% detected once. The source material was PBMCs. These receptors all come from a male donor in good health and CMV-seropositive.

The chain employs TRBV5-4 and TRBJ2-7, with a possible D match to TRBD1 (6 bases). V was shortened by 1 base and J by 5 bases, with 16 bases between the two germline ends. The germline V gene has CDR1 SGHNT and CDR2 YYREEE (reference sequence). CDR3 length equals 15 residues. As DNA, the CDR3 is TGTGCCAGCAGCTTGTCAGGAACAGGGCGACACGAGCAGTACTTC. Amino acid sequence: CASSLSGTGRHEQYF. The whole variable domain, filled in from reference TRBV5-4 and TRBJ2-7, reads ETGVTQSPTHLIKTRGQQVTLRCSSQSGHNTVSWYQQALGQGPQFIFQYYREEENGRGNFPPRFSGLQFPNYSSELNVNALELDDSALYLCASSLSGTGRHEQYFGPGTRLTVT.

The chain employs TRBV4-3 and TRBJ2-7; TRBD2 agrees at 11 bases. This CDR3 spans 16 amino acids. The V segment lost 1 base and the J segment 4 bases; nucleotides outside the gene matches: 6. The germline V gene encodes CDR1 LGHNA and CDR2 YSLEER. This CDR3 reads CASSQGVAGGQYEQYF. The CDR3 region has the DNA TGCGCCAGCAGCCAAGGGGTAGCGGGGGGGCAGTACGAGCAGTACTTC.

This chain connects TRBV7-2 to TRBJ1-4; D gene ambiguous. Looked up from germline, CDR1 is SGHTA and CDR2 is FQGNSA. V gave up 2 bases and J gave up 5 bases, with 12 bases separating them. There are 15 residues in the CDR3. The CDR3 DNA reads as TGTGCCAGCAGCTTACAGCCGGGTTTCAATGAAAAACTGTTTTTT. This codes for CASSLQPGFNEKLFF.

The gene calls are TRBV5-1 and TRBJ1-3, with TRBD1 identical over 8 bases. Losses at the gene ends were 4 bases for V and 1 base for J; bases not matched to a gene: 10. This CDR3 comprises 17 residues. Germline V gene sequence: CDR1 SGHRS, CDR2 YFSETQ. CDR3 sequence reads: CASSRGTGGGSGNTIYF. CDR3 in DNA: TGCGCCAGCAGCAGAGGGACAGGAGGAGGATCTGGAAACACCATATATTTT.

The chain joins TRBV6-7 to TRBJ2-7; 8 bases line up with TRBD2. TRBV6-7 has ORF status, its function being uncertain. This CDR3 spans 15 amino acids. J gave up 5 bases and V 2 bases, and 8 bases lay outside the gene matches. The CDR3 spells CASSYPLGTRNEQYF. CDR3 nucleotide sequence: TGTGCCAGCAGTTACCCATTAGGGACTAGAAACGAGCAGTACTTC.

The chain links TRBV13 to TRBJ2-5; D unresolved. From germline, CDR1 is PRHDT and CDR2 FYEKMQ (reference sequence). The CDR3 contains 14 residues. V lost 5 bases and J 5 bases, leaving 15 bases between the germline ends. The CDR3 protein is CASSPGLGAETQYF. CDR3 DNA: TGTGCCAGCAGCCCAGGCCTCGGTGCGGAGACCCAGTACTTC.

This clone was seen a single time. This chain uses TRBV2 with TRBJ2-1; 15 bases are a match to TRBD2. Trimming removed 6 bases from V and 9 bases from J; junction bases left unmatched: 12. The germline CDR1 and CDR2 sequences are SNHLY and FYNNEI. The CDR3 spans 17 residues. DNA for the CDR3: TGTGCCAGCAGCGGGACTAGCGGGAGGTCCCTGGGGGGTGAGCAGTTCTTC. Protein product: CASSGTSGRSLGGEQFF.

This chain connects TRBV7-9 to TRBJ1-4, with 7 bases aligning to TRBD1. V was clipped by 2 bases and J by 5 bases; unmatched bases: 8. The CDR3 is 16 amino acids. Germline V gene data show CDR1 as SEHNR and CDR2 as FQNEAQ (reference sequence). In DNA form, the CDR3 reads TGTGCCAGCAGCTTATACCCGACAGGGACAAATGAAAAACTGTTTTTT. Protein product: CASSLYPTGTNEKLFF.

The chain couples TRBV6-6 to TRBJ2-7, with 11 bases matching TRBD2. Germline V gives CDR1 MNHNY, CDR2 SVGAGI (reference sequence). This CDR3 is 15 amino acids long. V was clipped by 2 bases and J by 3 bases; unmatched bases: 3. CDR3 in amino acids: CASSYGLAGGYEQYF. Written as DNA, the CDR3 is TGTGCCAGCAGTTACGGCCTAGCGGGGGGCTACGAGCAGTACTTC.

The chain recombines TRBV5-1 with TRBJ2-5; TRBD2 is a possible D gene (5 bases). Germline V gene sequence: CDR1 SGHRS, CDR2 YFSETQ. The V and J ends lost 1 base and 4 bases respectively, with 8 bases between them. CDR3 length: 13 amino acids. In DNA, the CDR3 is TGCGCCAGCAGCTTGTCGGCGGGAGAGACCCAGTACTTC. Residues: CASSLSAGETQYF.

The chain carries TRBV15 and TRBJ1-2; 8 bases agree with TRBD1. Germline V gene sequence: CDR1 LNHNV, CDR2 YYDKDF (reference sequence). The CDR3 has 15 amino acids. Trimming cost V 4 bases and J 0 bases; bases outside gene matches: 4. CDR3 sequence (DNA): TGTGCCACCAGCAAGGACAGGGAAGCTAACTATGGCTACACCTTC. It yields the protein CATSKDREANYGYTF. The variable domain in full, with the rest retrieved from reference TRBV15 and TRBJ1-2, is DAMVIQNPRYQVTQFGKPVTLSCSQTLNHNVMYWYQQKSSQAPKLLFHYYDKDFNNEADTPDNFQSRRPNTSFCFLDIRSPGLGDTAMYLCATSKDREANYGYTFGSGTRLTVV.

CDR3 nucleotides: TGTGCCAGCAGCTCGATGGTGGTACCACCCGGGGAGACCCAGTACTTC. This gives the protein CASSSMVVPPGETQYF. V is TRBV5-6 and J is TRBJ2-5; no clear D gene. Deletions cut 3 bases from V and 5 bases from J, with 20 bases between. Germline V gives CDR1 SGHDT, CDR2 YYEEEE. The CDR3 is 16 amino acids.

The chain uses TRBV6-1 and TRBJ1-5, with D uncertain. The V end was cut by 1 base, the J end by 3 bases, with 7 bases between. The CDR3 is made up of 14 amino acids. The germline CDR1 and CDR2 sequences are MNHNS and SASEGT. Here the CDR3 DNA reads TGTGCCAGCAGTGAAGACAGTTTCAATCAGCCCCAGCATTTT. This codes for CASSEDSFNQPQHF.

A note on this clone: A clone one base away is much larger, so this may be a read error. The V gene is TRBV5-1, the J gene TRBJ2-1; D call uncertain. CDR1 SGHRS and CDR2 YFSETQ come from the germline V gene. The CDR3 has 13 amino acids. The germline V and J ends were trimmed by 0 bases and 4 bases, with 5 bases remaining between them. The CDR3 coding sequence is TGCGCCAGCAGCTTGGCCCCTTACAATGAGCAGTTCTTC. It specifies CASSLAPYNEQFF.

The chain employs TRBV2 and TRBJ2-5; maybe TRBD2 (6 bases). Trimming cost V 5 bases and J 7 bases, with 11 bases left between them. There are 12 residues in the CDR3. Germline V CDR1 and CDR2: SNHLY, FYNNEI. The CDR3 DNA follows: TGTGCCAGCAGTCCCGGGACTCGGACCCAGTACTTC. Its translation: CASSPGTRTQYF. Based on the CDR3 plus reference TRBV2 and TRBJ2-5, the full variable domain is EPEVTQTPSHQVTQMGQEVILRCVPISNHLYFYWYRQILGQKVEFLVSFYNNEISEKSEIFDDQFSVERPDGSNFTLKIRSTKLEDSAMYFCASSPGTRTQYFGPGTRLLVL.

This chain uses TRBV5-6 with TRBJ2-2, with 9 bases aligning to TRBD1. Trimming cost V 0 bases and J 4 bases; bases outside gene matches: 4. From germline, CDR1 is SGHDT and CDR2 YYEEEE. The CDR3 runs to 16 residues. Here the CDR3 DNA reads TGTGCCAGCAGCTTGGAAAGGGACAGGGTCACCGGGGAGCTGTTTTTT. Protein product: CASSLERDRVTGELFF.

V is TRBV27 and J is TRBJ2-7; the D gene is possibly TRBD1 (6 bases). The length of the CDR3 is 13 residues. Trimming took 6 bases from V and 4 from J, leaving 13 bases between them. Per the germline V gene, CDR1 is MNHEY and CDR2 is SMNVEV (reference sequence). Here the CDR3 DNA reads TGTGCCAGCAGGTCATCGACAGGTTACGAGCAGTACTTC. Amino acids: CASRSSTGYEQYF.

This clone occurred a few times. This chain uses TRBV5-1 with TRBJ2-1; the D gene is possibly TRBD2 (5 bases). With 4 bases removed from V and 0 bases from J, the gap between germline ends came to 17 bases. The CDR3 runs 17 residues. The germline CDR1 and CDR2 sequences are SGHRS and YFSETQ. In nucleotides, the CDR3 is TGCGCCAGCAGCCAGTACCGACTAAGGAGCTCCTACAATGAGCAGTTCTTC. This codes for CASSQYRLRSSYNEQFF.

The V gene is TRBV28, the J gene TRBJ1-1; a weak D match, TRBD1 (6 bases). V was trimmed by 10 bases and J by 4 bases, leaving 13 bases between them. Germline V lookup: CDR1 MDHEN, CDR2 SYDVKM. The CDR3 sequence is 12 residues long. The CDR3 DNA is TGTGCCATTGGGGGCGCTGCCACTGAAGCTTTCTTT. This codes for CAIGGAATEAFF. The full variable domain, its missing parts supplied by reference TRBV28 and TRBJ1-1, is DVKVTQSSRYLVKRTGEKVFLECVQDMDHENMFWYRQDPGLGLRLIYFSYDVKMKEKGDIPEGYSVSREKKERFSLILESASTNQTSMYLCAIGGAATEAFFGQGTRLTVV.

This chain uses TRBV7-9 with TRBJ2-1; weak D call: TRBD2 (5 bases). V was clipped by 5 bases and J by 0 bases, with 11 bases between them. This CDR3 has 15 amino acids. Germline CDR1 and CDR2: SEHNR and FQNEAQ (reference sequence). This chain's CDR3 is CASSPAGGSYNEQFF. The CDR3 DNA sequence: TGTGCCAGCAGCCCCGCCGGAGGCTCCTACAATGAGCAGTTCTTC. Complete variable domain (other parts from reference TRBV7-9 and TRBJ2-1): DTGVSQNPRHKITKRGQNVTFRCDPISEHNRLYWYRQTLGQGPEFLTYFQNEAQLEKSRLLSDRFSAERPKGSFSTLEIQRTEQGDSAMYLCASSPAGGSYNEQFFGPGTRLTVL.

The chain employs TRBV6-1 and TRBJ2-7; unclear D gene. Germline CDR1 MNHNS, CDR2 SASEGT. With 4 bases removed from V and 0 bases from J, the gap between germline ends came to 10 bases. The CDR3 runs to 14 residues. The CDR3 region has the DNA TGTGCCAGCAGTGCACGAGTTACCTCCTACGAGCAGTACTTC. This encodes CASSARVTSYEQYF.

The chain has TRBV27 and TRBJ1-5; D call uncertain. Germline lookup yields CDR1 MNHEY and CDR2 SMNVEV (reference sequence). This CDR3 has 13 residues. V shed 5 bases and J shed 3 bases, with 8 bases lying between them. The DNA of the CDR3 is TGTGCCAGCAGTCCCCTAATCAATCAGCCCCAGCATTTT. The encoded protein is CASSPLINQPQHF.

This rearrangement joins TRBV6-5 to TRBJ1-5, with D maybe TRBD1 (6 bases). Germline V lookup: CDR1 MNHEY, CDR2 SVGAGI. This CDR3 comprises 14 residues. The V gene lost 6 bases and the J gene lost 3 bases, with 12 bases spanning the gap. The CDR3: CASRAGVNNQPQHF. The CDR3 DNA is TGTGCCAGCAGAGCAGGGGTGAACAATCAGCCCCAGCATTTT.

This clone has more than one count but fewer than ten. The rearrangement uses TRBV6-5 and TRBJ2-2, with 8 bases fitting TRBD1. CDR1 is MNHEY, CDR2 SVGAGI, per germline. The CDR3 has 14 amino acids. Trimming cost V 7 bases and J 7 bases; bases outside gene matches: 8. CDR3 DNA: TGTGCCAGCACTATGGCAGGGGGCGACGGGGAGCTGTTTTTT. Residues: CASTMAGGDGELFF.

This clone was detected a few times. The chain uses TRBV6-5 and TRBJ1-1, with a weak D call TRBD1 (5 bases). Germline assignment: CDR1 MNHEY and CDR2 SVGAGI. The CDR3 is made up of 14 amino acids. Trimming removed 2 bases from V and 1 base from J, with 8 bases in between. The CDR3 nucleotides read TGTGCCAGCAGTTACCCGGGGGGGAACACTGAAGCTTTCTTT. Its protein product is CASSYPGGNTEAFF.

The rearrangement links TRBV6-5 to TRBJ1-2; D gene unclear. Germline values: CDR1 MNHEY, CDR2 SVGAGI. CDR3 size: 13 residues. Trimming stripped 6 bases from V and 8 bases from J, with 16 bases between. This CDR3 reads CASRLRRVEGYTF. CDR3 sequence (DNA): TGTGCCAGCAGACTCAGGAGGGTTGAGGGCTACACCTTC.

The CDR3 loop is CATGLAGRASTDTQYF. The CDR3 nucleotides read TGTGCCACGGGACTAGCGGGGCGTGCTAGCACAGATACGCAGTATTTT. The gene calls are TRBV6-6 and TRBJ2-3; 13 bases line up with TRBD2. J lost 0 bases, V lost 10 bases, and 7 bases had no gene match. Germline V gene data show CDR1 as MNHNY and CDR2 as SVGAGI (reference sequence). The CDR3 contains 16 residues.